This T cell receptor beta chain was captured in a study of T cell clusters in autoimmune cytopenias. Each sample's input was 200 to 250 ng genomic DNA, about 38,000 genome equivalents. Multiplex touch-down PCR amplified TRB using TRB-A and TRB-B pools in one tube. From the multiplex PCR reads, TCRdb lists one entry per CDR3 protein and no DNA. The sample holds about 6,000 distinct CDR3 sequences. The CDR3 loop spans 13 amino acids. Germline assignment: CDR1 SGHTA and CDR2 FQGNSA. Overall study results and limits: Clustering suggested that physiological T cell clusters were missing in primary autoimmune cytopenia patients. TRB repertoire shifts in secondary cytopenia and chronic lymphocytic leukemia mostly reflected lymphoma, not autoimmunity. Compared with active autoimmune hepatitis patients, healthy donors showed almost three-fold more exclusive TRB clusters. A dominant lymphoma-associated repertoire apparently masked the cluster-lack signature in secondary cytopenia versus chronic lymphocytic leukemia.

Concerning this clonotype: Its target is unknown.

The sequence was obtained from a human donor with an autoimmune cytopenia or autoimmune hepatitis (not recorded which). Sample: peripheral blood. This rearrangement joins TRBV7-2 to TRBJ2-1; no DNA is available, so the TRBD1 call from TCRdb remains unchecked. This CDR3 is CASSLNRANEQFF.